This TCR beta chain was identified in a study of cytomegalovirus exposure and HLA in healthy donors. Per the germline V gene, CDR1 is KGHSH and CDR2 is LQKENI. V shed 3 bases and J 2 bases; nucleotides not matched to a gene: 6. This CDR3 is 18 amino acids long. The method was immunoSEQ multiplex PCR; TCRdb's version includes in-frame clones alone and lacks a portion of them. The sample gives over 200,000 clones, just over 85% of which show up once; 2.9% is in the top ten. This TCR derives from a woman aged 18 to 35 in good health and CMV-seronegative. Sample: PBMCs. The V call is TRBV18, the J call TRBJ2-1; 14 bases agree with TRBD2. The CDR3 DNA sequence: TGTGCCAGCTCACCGGGGACTAGCGGGAGCGCGACCTACAATGAGCAGTTCTTC. It specifies CASSPGTSGSATYNEQFF.